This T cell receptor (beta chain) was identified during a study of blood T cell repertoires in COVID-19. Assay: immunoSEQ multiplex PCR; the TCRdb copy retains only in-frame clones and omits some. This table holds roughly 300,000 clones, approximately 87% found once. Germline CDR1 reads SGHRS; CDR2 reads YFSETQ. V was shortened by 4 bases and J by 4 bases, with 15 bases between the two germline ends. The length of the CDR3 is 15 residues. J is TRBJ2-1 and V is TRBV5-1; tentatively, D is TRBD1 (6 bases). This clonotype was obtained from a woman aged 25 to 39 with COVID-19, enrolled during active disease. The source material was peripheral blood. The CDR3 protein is CASSRTSTGYNEQFF. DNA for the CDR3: TGCGCCAGCAGCCGAACCTCGACAGGTTACAATGAGCAGTTCTTC.